The 13 T cell receptor beta chains below were found in one sample sequenced in a study of blood T cell repertoires in COVID-19. Libraries were prepared by immunoSEQ multiplex PCR; TCRdb keeps only in-frame clonotypes and omits some of them. The repertoire includes over 300,000 clones, 85% to 90% of them detected once, and under 11% sits in the top ten. The sequencing input was PBMCs or T cells enriched from blood (not recorded which). The receptor set was obtained from a woman aged 18-29 years who had recovered from COVID-19.

The genes are TRBV19 and TRBJ1-6, with 7 bases that match TRBD1. The CDR3 loop spans 15 amino acids. Germline assignment: CDR1 LNHDA and CDR2 SQIVND (reference sequence). Losses at the gene ends were 6 bases for V and 9 bases for J; bases not matched to a gene: 11. In DNA form, the CDR3 reads TGTGCCAGTAGGCAGGGGGACCGCAAGGCTTCACCCCTCCACTTT. It yields the protein CASRQGDRKASPLHF.

The chain recombines TRBV9 with TRBJ2-7; 10 bases align to TRBD1. Germline V gene lookup returns CDR1 SGDLS and CDR2 YYNGEE. This CDR3 contains 15 residues. With V trimmed by 0 bases and J by 3 bases, 3 bases remained unmatched. CDR3 sequence reads: CASSVAGDRGYEQYF. The CDR3 DNA reads as TGTGCCAGCAGCGTAGCTGGGGACAGGGGCTACGAGCAGTACTTC.

V and J are TRBV6-5 and TRBJ1-5, with a weak D call TRBD1 (5 bases). The CDR3 spans 15 residues. Germline V gene lookup returns CDR1 MNHEY and CDR2 SVGAGI. V was clipped by 0 bases and J by 7 bases, with 13 bases between them. CDR3 loop: CASSYSGGKGQPQHF. CDR3 in DNA: TGTGCCAGCAGTTACTCCGGGGGGAAGGGCCAGCCCCAGCATTTT.

This clone was seen only a few times. The gene calls are TRBV4-2 and TRBJ1-1; D remains ambiguous. V shed 0 bases and J shed 1 base, with 15 bases lying between them. This CDR3 is built from 17 residues. The germline gives CDR1 LGHNA, CDR2 YNFKEQ. CDR3 sequence: CASSQDLLGTANTEAFF. The CDR3 DNA reads TGTGCCAGCAGCCAAGATTTATTAGGAACAGCGAACACTGAAGCTTTCTTT.

The chain employs TRBV5-1 and TRBJ2-3; 10 nucleotides line up with TRBD1. CDR3 size: 15 residues. Trimming cost V 5 bases and J 4 bases; bases outside gene matches: 7. Germline lookup yields CDR1 SGHRS and CDR2 YFSETQ. CDR3 bases: TGCGCCAGCAGGGTTCGGACAGGGGGGGCAGATACGCAGTATTTT. Amino acid sequence: CASRVRTGGADTQYF.

J is TRBJ1-5 and V is TRBV28; D call uncertain. Between the trimmed V and J ends, which lost 6 bases and 5 bases, there was a span of 8 bases. CDR1 and CDR2 (germline): MDHEN, SYDVKM. This CDR3 has 12 residues. The CDR3 bases are TGTGCCAGCAGGGCCAGCGATCAGCCCCAGCATTTT. Translation: CASRASDQPQHF. Variable domain in full (rest from reference TRBV28 and TRBJ1-5): DVKVTQSSRYLVKRTGEKVFLECVQDMDHENMFWYRQDPGLGLRLIYFSYDVKMKEKGDIPEGYSVSREKKERFSLILESASTNQTSMYLCASRASDQPQHFGDGTRLSIL.

The V call is TRBV9, the J call TRBJ1-1, with 10 bases fitting TRBD1. The CDR3 totals 14 residues. The ends lost 3 bases at V and 1 base at J; junction bases unmatched: 0. In germline, CDR1 is SGDLS, CDR2 YYNGEE. CDR3 loop: CASSGQGANTEAFF. In nucleotides, the CDR3 is TGTGCCAGCAGCGGACAGGGGGCGAACACTGAAGCTTTCTTT.

V and J are TRBV19 and TRBJ1-5; 10 bases line up with TRBD1. V lost 7 bases, J lost 3 bases, and 6 bases stayed unmatched. Germline V lookup: CDR1 LNHDA, CDR2 SQIVND (reference sequence). The CDR3 extends over 15 amino acids. For the CDR3, the DNA is TGTGCCAGTACCCGGACAGGGGGGAACAATCAGCCCCAGCATTTT. It yields the protein CASTRTGGNNQPQHF.

This chain joins TRBV5-1 and TRBJ1-1; D is possibly TRBD1 (6 bases). This CDR3 comprises 15 residues. Germline V gives CDR1 SGHRS, CDR2 YFSETQ. The V gene lost 4 bases and the J gene lost 1 base, with 14 bases spanning the gap. CDR3 sequence (DNA): TGCGCCAGCAGCAGGCTACAGGGACCGAACACTGAAGCTTTCTTT. Residues: CASSRLQGPNTEAFF.

The chain recombines TRBV5-6 with TRBJ2-2; D is unresolved. The V end was cut by 0 bases, the J end by 8 bases, with 11 bases between. Per the germline V gene, CDR1 is SGHDT and CDR2 is YYEEEE. This CDR3 contains 14 residues. The chain's CDR3 is CASSLVDNPGELFF. The DNA for the CDR3 is TGTGCCAGCAGCTTGGTAGACAACCCGGGGGAGCTGTTTTTT.

This chain links TRBV30 with TRBJ1-2; no clear D gene. Trimming shortened V by 4 bases and J by 7 bases, and 16 bases separated the two germline ends. The CDR3 has 13 amino acids. Germline-derived CDR1 and CDR2 are GTSNPN and SVGIG (reference sequence). The CDR3 DNA reads as TGTGCCTGGAAGTTTGAGGGTCTTAGTGGCTACACCTTC. This sequence encodes CAWKFEGLSGYTF.

The chain joins TRBV19 to TRBJ1-6, with a possible D match to TRBD1 (6 bases). The ends were cut back, 5 bases at V and 0 bases at J, with 17 bases in the middle. The V gene's germline CDR1 is LNHDA and CDR2 SQIVND (reference sequence). The CDR3 extends over 18 amino acids. CDR3 loop: CASSPRNRDTSYNSPLHF. Here the CDR3 DNA reads TGTGCCAGTAGTCCGAGAAACAGGGATACCTCCTATAATTCACCCCTCCACTTT. Full variable domain (missing parts from reference TRBV19 and TRBJ1-6): DGGITQSPKYLFRKEGQNVTLSCEQNLNHDAMYWYRQDPGQGLRLIYYSQIVNDFQKGDIAEGYSVSREKKESFPLTVTSAQKNPTAFYLCASSPRNRDTSYNSPLHFGNGTRLTVT.

This clone is a singleton in its sample. V gene TRBV24-1 combines with J gene TRBJ1-5; D is ambiguous. This CDR3 spans 14 amino acids. The V and J ends lost 5 bases and 0 bases respectively, with 7 bases between them. The V gene's germline CDR1 is KGHDR and CDR2 SFDVKD. The CDR3 DNA is TGTGCCACCAGTGGCCCCTATAGCAATCAGCCCCAGCATTTT. It specifies CATSGPYSNQPQHF.